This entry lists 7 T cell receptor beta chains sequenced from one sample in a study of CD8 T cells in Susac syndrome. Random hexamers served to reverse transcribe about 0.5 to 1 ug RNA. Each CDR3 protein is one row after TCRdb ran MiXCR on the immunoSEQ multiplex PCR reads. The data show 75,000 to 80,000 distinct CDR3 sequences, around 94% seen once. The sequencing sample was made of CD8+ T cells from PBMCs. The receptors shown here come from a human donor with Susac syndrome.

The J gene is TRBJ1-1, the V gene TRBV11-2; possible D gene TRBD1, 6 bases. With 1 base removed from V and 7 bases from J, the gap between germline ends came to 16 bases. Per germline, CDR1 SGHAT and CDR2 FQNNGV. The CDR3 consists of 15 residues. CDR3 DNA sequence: TGTGCCAGCAGCTTAGTGCCGATCCAGGGGTTTGAAGCTTTCTTT. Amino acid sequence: CASSLVPIQGFEAFF. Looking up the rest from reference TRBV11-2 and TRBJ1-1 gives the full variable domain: EAGVAQSPRYKIIEKRQSVAFWCNPISGHATLYWYQQILGQGPKLLIQFQNNGVVDDSQLPKDRFSAERLKGVDSTLKIQPAKLEDSAVYLCASSLVPIQGFEAFFGQGTRLTVV.

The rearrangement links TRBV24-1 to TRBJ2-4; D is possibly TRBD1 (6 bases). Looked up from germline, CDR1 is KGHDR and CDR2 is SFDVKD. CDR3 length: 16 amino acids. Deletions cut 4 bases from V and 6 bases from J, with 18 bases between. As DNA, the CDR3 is TGTGCCACCAGTGACCTCAAACAGGGACAAGTAAACATTCAGTACTTC. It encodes CATSDLKQGQVNIQYF.

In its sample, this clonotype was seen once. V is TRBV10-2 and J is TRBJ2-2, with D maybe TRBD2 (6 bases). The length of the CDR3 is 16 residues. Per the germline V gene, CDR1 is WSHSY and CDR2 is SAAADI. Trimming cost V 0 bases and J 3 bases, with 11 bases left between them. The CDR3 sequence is CASSESPSEYTGELFF. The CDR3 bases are TGCGCCAGCAGTGAGTCGCCTAGCGAATACACCGGGGAGCTGTTTTTT.

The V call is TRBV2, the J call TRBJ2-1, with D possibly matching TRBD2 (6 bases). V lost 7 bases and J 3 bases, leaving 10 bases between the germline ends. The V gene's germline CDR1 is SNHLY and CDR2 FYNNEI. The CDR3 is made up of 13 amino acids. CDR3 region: CASTGTGYNEQFF. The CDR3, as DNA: TGTGCCAGCACCGGGACTGGCTACAATGAGCAGTTCTTC.

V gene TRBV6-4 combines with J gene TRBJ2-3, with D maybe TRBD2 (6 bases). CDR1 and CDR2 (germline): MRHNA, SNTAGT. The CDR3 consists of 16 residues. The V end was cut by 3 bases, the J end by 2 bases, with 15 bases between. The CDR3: CASSDGQGGTTDTQYF. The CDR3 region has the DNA TGTGCCAGCAGTGATGGGCAGGGAGGTACCACAGATACGCAGTATTTT.

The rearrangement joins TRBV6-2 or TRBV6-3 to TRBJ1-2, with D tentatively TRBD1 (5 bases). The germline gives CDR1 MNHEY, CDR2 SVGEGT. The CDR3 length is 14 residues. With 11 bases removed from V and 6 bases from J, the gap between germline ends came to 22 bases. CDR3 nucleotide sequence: TGTGCCTCAATCGGGGCCGTCACCTCCGATGGCTACACCTTC. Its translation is CASIGAVTSDGYTF.

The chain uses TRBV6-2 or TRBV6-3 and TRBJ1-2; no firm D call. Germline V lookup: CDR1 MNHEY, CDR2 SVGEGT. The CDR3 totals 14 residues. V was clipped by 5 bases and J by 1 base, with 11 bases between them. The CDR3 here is CASSRVDGNYGYTF. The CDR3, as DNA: TGTGCCAGCAGTCGGGTCGACGGTAACTATGGCTACACCTTC.